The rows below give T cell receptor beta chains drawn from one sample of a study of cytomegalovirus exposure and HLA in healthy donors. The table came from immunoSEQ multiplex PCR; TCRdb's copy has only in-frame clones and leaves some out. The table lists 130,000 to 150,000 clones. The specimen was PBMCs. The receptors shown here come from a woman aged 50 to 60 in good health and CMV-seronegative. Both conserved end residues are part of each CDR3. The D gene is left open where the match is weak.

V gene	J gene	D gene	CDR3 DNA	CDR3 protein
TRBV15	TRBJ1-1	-	TGTGCCACCAGGCAGGTGAACACTGAAGCTTTCTTT	CATRQVNTEAFF
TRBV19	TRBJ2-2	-	TGTGCCAGTCATCGACAGGACCGCGGGGAGCTGTTTTTT	CASHRQDRGELFF
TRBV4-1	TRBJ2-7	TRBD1	TGCGCCAGCAGCCCCCAAATGACAGGGATCTACGAGCAGTACTTC	CASSPQMTGIYEQYF
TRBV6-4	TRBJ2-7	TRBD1	TGTGCCAGCAGGAGGGACAGGGGTTCGTACGAGCAGTACTTC	CASRRDRGSYEQYF
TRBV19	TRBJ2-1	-	TGTGCCAGTAGTATATCGGGGAGGAGGTACAATGAGCAGTTCTTC	CASSISGRRYNEQFF
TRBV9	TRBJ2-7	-	TGTGCCAGCAGTAAGGGACTTGCCTACGAGCAGTACTTC	CASSKGLAYEQYF
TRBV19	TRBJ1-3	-	TGTGCCAGTAGTATAGTTGGAGGGAACGGAAACACCATATATTTT	CASSIVGGNGNTIYF
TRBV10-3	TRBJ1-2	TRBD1	TGTGCCATTGACAGGGGGGTCGATGGCTACACCTTC	CAIDRGVDGYTF
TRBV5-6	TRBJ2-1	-	TGTGCCAGCAGCGCCTCCGGGATTTACAATGAGCAGTTCTTC	CASSASGIYNEQFF
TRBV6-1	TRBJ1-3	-	TGTGCCAGCAGGTCCCGGGGGGGGAACACCATATATTTT	CASRSRGGNTIYF
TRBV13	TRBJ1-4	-	TGTGCCAGCAGCGCCATCCGGGAACCTAATGAAAAACTGTTTTTT	CASSAIREPNEKLFF
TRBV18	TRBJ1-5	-	TGTGCCAGCTCATCCGGAGATCAGCCCCAGCATTTT	CASSSGDQPQHF
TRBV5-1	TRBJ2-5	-	TGCGCCAGCAGCTTCAATGTCCAAGAGACCCAGTACTTC	CASSFNVQETQYF
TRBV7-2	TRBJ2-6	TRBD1	TGTGCCAGCAGCACCCGACAGGGTCTAGGCTCTGGGGCCAACGTCCTGACTTTC	CASSTRQGLGSGANVLTF